What follows are 7 T cell receptor beta chains derived from one specimen sequenced in a study of identical twins. TCRdb re-derived calls from the 5' RACE reads in MiXCR, one entry per CDR3 protein. The sample carries some 500,000 distinct CDR3 sequences, roughly an eighth recorded once. This sample also appeared in a second study, on yellow fever vaccine responses in identical twins.

Sequenced material: CD4+ T cells sorted from blood. These receptors all come from a woman aged 18-29 years in good health.

V usage is TRBV28 and J usage is TRBJ2-6; 7 nucleotides agree with TRBD1. Germline CDR1 MDHEN, CDR2 SYDVKM. Germline trimming cut 4 bases from V and 11 bases from J; bases unmatched to any gene: 5. The CDR3 is 13 residues long. Written as DNA, the CDR3 is TGTGCCAGCAGTTCACCGGGACAGCACGTCCTGACTTTC. Translation: CASSSPGQHVLTF.

This clonotype was detected only a few times. The gene calls are TRBV20-1 and TRBJ2-6; D gene ambiguous. The CDR3 length is 14 residues. V was cut by 3 bases and J by 1 base, with 7 bases left in between. The germline V gene encodes CDR1 DFQATT and CDR2 SNEGSKA (reference sequence). The CDR3 region has the DNA TGCAGTGCTAGTCCCCGATCTGGGGCCAACGTCCTGACTTTC. Translation gives CSASPRSGANVLTF.

The CDR3: CASSLRPGGDEKLFF. The CDR3 DNA sequence: TGTGCCAGCAGCTTACGCCCCGGAGGGGATGAAAAACTGTTTTTT. This chain connects TRBV7-6 to TRBJ1-4, with D possibly TRBD1 on 5 matching bases. With 2 bases removed from V and 6 bases from J, the gap between germline ends came to 13 bases. Germline V lookup: CDR1 SGHVS, CDR2 FNYEAQ. The CDR3 is made up of 15 amino acids.

V is TRBV9 and J is TRBJ2-2, with 7 bases identical to TRBD2. This CDR3 has 16 residues. CDR1 SGDLS and CDR2 YYNGEE come from the germline V gene. V lost 0 bases to trimming and J lost 4 bases; unmatched junction nucleotides: 6. This CDR3 is CASSVGAGVVTGELFF. CDR3 nucleotides: TGTGCCAGCAGCGTAGGGGCGGGAGTCGTCACCGGGGAGCTGTTTTTT.

The chain is built from TRBV12-3 or TRBV12-4 and TRBJ2-1; D uncertain. The CDR3 spans 18 residues. V was shortened by 11 bases and J by 5 bases, with 31 bases between the two germline ends. The CDR3 sequence is CALSLVPGDGPQDNEQFF. The CDR3 bases are TGTGCCCTCAGTTTAGTCCCCGGAGACGGGCCCCAAGACAATGAGCAGTTCTTC.

This clonotype turned up a few times. V gene TRBV5-1 combines with J gene TRBJ2-7; the match to TRBD1 covers 9 bases. Germline V gene lookup returns CDR1 SGHRS and CDR2 YFSETQ. V lost 4 bases, J lost 2 bases, and 10 bases stayed unmatched. The CDR3 runs 16 residues. CDR3 DNA sequence: TGCGCCAGCAGCGTCAGTACAGGGGGCTTCGCCTACGAGCAGTACTTC. It specifies CASSVSTGGFAYEQYF. Full variable domain (remainder filled in from reference TRBV5-1 and TRBJ2-7): KAGVTQTPRYLIKTRGQQVTLSCSPISGHRSVSWYQQTPGQGLQFLFEYFSETQRNKGNFPGRFSGRQFSNSRSEMNVSTLELGDSALYLCASSVSTGGFAYEQYFGPGTRLTVT.

This clonotype was seen repeatedly, ten times or more. V and J are TRBV12-3 or TRBV12-4 and TRBJ2-1, with 14 bases that match TRBD2. V lost 6 bases, J lost 9 bases, and 4 bases stayed unmatched. The CDR3 covers 14 residues. The chain's CDR3 is CASRGTSGSPEQFF. The CDR3 coding sequence is TGTGCCAGCAGGGGGACTAGCGGGAGCCCTGAGCAGTTCTTC.